These 15 T cell receptor beta chains share one sample of origin, sequenced in a study of identical twins. TCRdb redid the calling of the 5' RACE reads with MiXCR, one entry per CDR3 protein. Here the sample spans more than 650,000 distinct CDR3 sequences, 5.5% to 6.5% being singletons. The sequencing input was naive T cells sorted from blood. Receptors were obtained from a man aged 18-30 years in good health.

This chain connects TRBV14 to TRBJ2-7, with D perhaps assigned TRBD1 or TRBD2 (6 bases each). The CDR3 covers 15 residues. Trimming left V 1 base short and J 3 bases short, with 13 bases between. Looked up from germline, CDR1 is SGHDN and CDR2 is FVKESK. Here the CDR3 DNA reads TGTGCCAGCAGCCAAGGTTTCGGGGGCGGCTACGAGCAGTACGTC. Amino acid sequence: CASSQGFGGGYEQYV.

This clonotype was seen at least ten times. V is TRBV4-3 and J is TRBJ2-1; tentatively, D is TRBD2 (6 bases). This CDR3 comprises 16 residues. Germline CDR1 is LGHNA and CDR2 is YSLEER. Trimming pared 2 bases from V and 4 bases from J, leaving 15 bases between. CDR3 sequence: CASSQSAGKTYNEQFF. The CDR3 DNA reads as TGCGCCAGCAGCCAATCCGCGGGAAAAACTTACAATGAGCAGTTCTTC.

This clonotype was found many times. One end of the junction varies from germline; a read error may be responsible. This chain connects TRBV12-3 or TRBV12-4 to TRBJ2-7, with D perhaps TRBD2 (6 bases). CDR3 length: 15 residues. The CDR3 reads CASSFPGLPSHEQYF. CDR3 nucleotide sequence: TGTGCCAGCAGTTTCCCGGGACTCCCCTCCCACGAGCAGTACTTC.

There are many counts of this clonotype. DNA for the CDR3: TGTGCCAGCCGAAGGATAGGCCCTGCTTCTGGCGAGCAGTACTTC. Protein sequence: CASRRIGPASGEQYF. J is TRBJ2-7 and V is TRBV10-3; D is undetermined. This CDR3 has 15 amino acids. Looked up from germline, CDR1 is ENHRY and CDR2 is SYGVKD. Trimming took 10 bases from V and 6 from J, leaving 25 bases between them.

This clonotype was found a few times. V and J are TRBV20-1 and TRBJ2-6, with D possibly matching TRBD1 (6 bases). The germline V and J ends were trimmed by 3 bases and 2 bases, with 14 bases remaining between them. The CDR3 is 16 amino acids. Germline CDR1 and CDR2: DFQATT and SNEGSKA (reference sequence). CDR3 nucleotides: TGCAGTGCTAGGGCTTCAGGGGCCCCTGGGGCCAACGTCCTGACTTTC. This translates into CSARASGAPGANVLTF.

The chain joins TRBV7-6 to TRBJ2-1; D perhaps matches TRBD1 (6 bases). Germline V gives CDR1 SGHVS, CDR2 FNYEAQ. This CDR3 spans 16 amino acids. V gave up 5 bases and J gave up 7 bases, with 21 bases separating them. CDR3 nucleotide sequence: TGTGCCAGCAGCGAACAGGGAGAACCCGGTGAGAATGAGCAGTTCTTC. Encoded protein: CASSEQGEPGENEQFF. Full variable domain (missing parts from reference TRBV7-6 and TRBJ2-1): GAGVSQSPRYKVTKRGQDVALRCDPISGHVSLYWYRQALGQGPEFLTYFNYEAQQDKSGLPNDRFSAERPEGSISTLTIQRTEQRDSAMYRCASSEQGEPGENEQFFGPGTRLTVL.

The sample holds many counts of this clonotype. The rearrangement links TRBV10-3 to TRBJ2-1; 9 bases match TRBD2. V shed 4 bases and J 5 bases; nucleotides not matched to a gene: 3. This CDR3 region has 14 residues. Germline V CDR1 and CDR2: ENHRY, SYGVKD. Here the CDR3 reads CAISALAGHNEQFF. The DNA of the CDR3 is TGTGCCATCAGTGCTCTAGCGGGACACAATGAGCAGTTCTTC.

This clonotype has just a few counts. The gene calls are TRBV2 and TRBJ1-3, with D perhaps TRBD1 (6 bases). The V end was cut by 7 bases, the J end by 3 bases, with 19 bases between. CDR3 length equals 16 residues. Germline CDR1 reads SNHLY; CDR2 reads FYNNEI. The CDR3 spells CASTPPNRADGNTIYF. The CDR3 nucleotides are TGTGCCAGCACGCCGCCCAACAGGGCGGATGGAAACACCATATATTTT.

At least ten counts were recorded for this clonotype. V is TRBV15 and J is TRBJ2-2; D is unresolved. This CDR3 has 12 residues. V lost 5 bases, J lost 6 bases, and 7 bases lay in between. Germline CDR1 and CDR2: LNHNV and YYDKDF (reference sequence). The CDR3: CATSLYAGELFF. CDR3 coding DNA: TGTGCCACCAGCTTATACGCCGGGGAGCTGTTTTTT.

The gene calls are TRBV12-3 or TRBV12-4 and TRBJ2-5, with D perhaps matching TRBD2 (5 bases). The ends were cut back, 3 bases at V and 1 base at J, with 15 bases in the middle. The CDR3 covers 16 residues. CDR3 amino acids: CASSFQPRGTQETQYF. CDR3 bases: TGTGCCAGCAGTTTCCAACCCCGGGGAACCCAAGAGACCCAGTACTTC.

This clonotype was counted at least ten times. The DNA for the CDR3 is TGTGCCAGCAGTGAAGCGGGTCAGGGAGTCGGGACTGAAGCTTTCTTT. Its protein product is CASSEAGQGVGTEAFF. V is TRBV2 and J is TRBJ1-1; tentatively, D is TRBD1 (5 bases). The CDR3 sequence is 16 residues long. Trimming cost V 0 bases and J 5 bases, with 16 bases left between them. Germline loops: CDR1 SNHLY, CDR2 FYNNEI.

The CDR3 spells CASSLARVLKGGNVLTF. The CDR3, as DNA: TGTGCCAGCAGCTTAGCGCGCGTTCTAAAGGGGGGTAACGTCCTGACTTTC. The rearrangement joins TRBV7-2 to TRBJ2-6; D may match TRBD1 or TRBD2 (6 bases each). CDR3 length: 17 residues. With 0 bases removed from V and 10 bases from J, the gap between germline ends came to 19 bases. The V gene's germline CDR1 is SGHTA and CDR2 FQGNSA.

This clonotype was detected a few times. The chain carries TRBV10-3 and TRBJ2-7, with D maybe TRBD2 (5 bases). The CDR3 consists of 14 residues. CDR1 and CDR2 from the germline V gene are ENHRY and SYGVKD. V was cut by 2 bases and J by 5 bases, with 13 bases left in between. CDR3 DNA: TGTGCCATCAGTGAGGATGGGAGTCCAGACGAGCAGTACTTC. It is translated as CAISEDGSPDEQYF.

In DNA, the CDR3 is TGTGCCAGCAAATTGCCAGGGGACAACCAAGAGACCCAGTACTTC. It translates to CASKLPGDNQETQYF. The chain combines TRBV28 with TRBJ2-5; D might be TRBD1 (6 bases). Trimming took 7 bases from V and 0 from J, leaving 15 bases between them. The CDR3 spans 15 residues. Germline assignment: CDR1 MDHEN and CDR2 SYDVKM.

The chain recombines TRBV7-2 with TRBJ1-5; the match to TRBD1 covers 8 bases. Per germline, CDR1 SGHTA and CDR2 FQGNSA. The CDR3 loop spans 15 amino acids. V lost 4 bases and J lost 9; bases outside the gene matches: 11. CDR3 sequence reads: CASSSPGTGGGPQHF. CDR3 coding DNA: TGTGCCAGCAGCTCACCCGGGACAGGCGGGGGGCCCCAGCATTTT.